This TCR beta chain appears in the sequencing data of a study of vaccination and CD4 T cells after COVID-19. Worth noting for this clonotype: The antigen remains undetermined.

The V end was cut by 1 base, the J end by 3 bases, with 4 bases between. The CDR3 runs 13 residues. Germline CDR1 is SGHVS and CDR2 is FQNEAQ. Treatment meaning: approximately 10-day PBMC culture with coronavirus spike peptide pools or control peptides (ViraFEST assay). The study sequenced cultured CD4+ T cell DNA using the Oncomine TCR Beta short-read assay. Genomic DNA was isolated from cultured CD4+ T cells. TCRdb reprocessed the PCR reads via MiXCR and lists one record per CDR3 protein. Among tens of thousands of distinct CDR3 sequences listed, roughly 71% were seen once. This sequence originates from a human donor who received a COVID-19 vaccine. Sample: CD4+ T cells from blood, cultured in vitro, taken after SARS-CoV-2 vaccination. V gene TRBV7-8 combines with J gene TRBJ1-5; no firm D call. CDR3 residues: CASSLVVNQPQHF. The CDR3 nucleotides read TGTGCCAGCAGCTTAGTGGTCAATCAGCCCCAGCATTTT.